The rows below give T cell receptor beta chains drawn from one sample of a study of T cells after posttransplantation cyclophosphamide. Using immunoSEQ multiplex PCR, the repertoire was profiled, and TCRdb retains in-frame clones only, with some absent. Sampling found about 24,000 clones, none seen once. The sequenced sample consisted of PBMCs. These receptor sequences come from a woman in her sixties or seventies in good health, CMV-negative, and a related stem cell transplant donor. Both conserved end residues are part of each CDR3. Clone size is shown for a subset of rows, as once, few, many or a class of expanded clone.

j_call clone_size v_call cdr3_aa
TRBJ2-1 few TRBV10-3 CAISDSGGAGNEQFF
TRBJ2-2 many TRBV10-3 CAISTGPGELFF
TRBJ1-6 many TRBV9 CASSVAGTGHNSPLHF
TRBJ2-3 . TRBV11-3 CASSLQAGGLDTQYF
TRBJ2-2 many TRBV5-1 CASMPGPPGELFF
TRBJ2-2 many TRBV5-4 CASSLRAGGGPGELFF
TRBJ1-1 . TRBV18 CASSPKQGWTEAFF
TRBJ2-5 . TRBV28 CASSAPGQGQETQYF
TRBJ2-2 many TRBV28 CASSLLFRGGELFF
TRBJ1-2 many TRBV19 CASRQGGNYGYTF
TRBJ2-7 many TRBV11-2 CASSLTSGSYEQYF
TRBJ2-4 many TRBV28 CASSLSGVDIQYF
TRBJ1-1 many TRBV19 CASSIGGTTGTEAFF
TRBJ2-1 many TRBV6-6 CASSYATEYNEQFF
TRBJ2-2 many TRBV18 CASSPLSGGNTGELFF
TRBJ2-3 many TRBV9 CASSVGGASTDTQYF
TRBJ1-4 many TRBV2 CASSEGGSNEKLFF
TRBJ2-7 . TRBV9 CASSVEEGKQYF
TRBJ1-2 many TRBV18 CASTDSRAHGYTF
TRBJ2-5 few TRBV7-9 CASSLNGEKTQYF
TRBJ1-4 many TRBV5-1 CASSREANEKLFF
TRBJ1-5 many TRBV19 CATSRSHSNQPQHF
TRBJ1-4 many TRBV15 CATSRATGTNEKLFF
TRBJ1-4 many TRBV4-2 CASSQDPGQGAEKLFF